A single sample gave rise to the 10 T cell receptor beta chains below, sequenced in a study of T cells in Graves' hyperthyroidism and ophthalmopathy. TCR beta CDR3 region amplification was performed from RNA transcripts. The HTBI primer set was used in a first-round RT-PCR of the TCR CDR3. TCRdb used MiXCR to reprocess the multiplex PCR reads, holding one entry per CDR3 protein. The table records about 600,000 distinct CDR3 sequences, 15% to 20% of them present only once. Sequencing input: blood. The receptors originated from a woman in her thirties or forties with Graves' ophthalmopathy.

This clonotype occurred many times. The chain carries TRBV2 and TRBJ1-1, with 7 bases fitting TRBD1. The CDR3 loop spans 15 amino acids. V dropped 6 bases and J dropped 0; count of bases not matched to a gene: 7. In germline, CDR1 is SNHLY, CDR2 FYNNEI. The CDR3 region is CASSRDSTMNTEAFF. CDR3 DNA sequence: TGTGCCAGCAGCCGGGACAGTACCATGAACACTGAAGCTTTCTTT.

This clonotype was recorded at least ten times. DNA of the CDR3: TGCGCCAGTTGGAGCCGGGTTTACAATGAGCAGTTCTTC. This gives the protein CASWSRVYNEQFF. This chain uses TRBV4-1 with TRBJ2-1; D is unclear. V shed 9 bases and J shed 4 bases, with 13 bases lying between them. CDR3 size: 13 residues. CDR1 and CDR2 from the germline V gene are MGHRA and YSYEKL.

With regard to this clonotype: As the CDR3 is not closed by the conserved phenylalanine or tryptophan, this likely results from a read error. The gene calls are TRBV7-9 and TRBJ1-2; D possibly corresponds to TRBD1 (6 bases). Deletions cut 5 bases from V and 2 bases from J, with 12 bases between. Per germline, CDR1 SEHNR and CDR2 FQNEAQ (reference sequence). The CDR3 consists of 14 residues. The CDR3: CASSPGQYNYGYTL. CDR3 DNA: TGTGCCAGCAGCCCCGGACAGTACAACTATGGCTACACCCTC.

This clonotype was detected many times. This chain joins TRBV30 and TRBJ2-1; possibly TRBD1 for D (5 bases). CDR3 length: 14 amino acids. Germline lookup yields CDR1 GTSNPN and CDR2 SVGIG (reference sequence). V was clipped by 3 bases and J by 4 bases, with 13 bases between them. The CDR3 DNA is TGTGCCTGGAGGGACATCACCCATTACAATGAGCAGTTCTTC. Protein: CAWRDITHYNEQFF. Combining the CDR3 with reference TRBV30 and TRBJ2-1 gives the whole variable domain SQTIHQWPATLVQPVGSPLSLECTVEGTSNPNLYWYRQAAGRGLQLLFYSVGIGQISSEVPQNLSASRPQDRQFILSSKKLLLSDSGFYLCAWRDITHYNEQFFGPGTRLTVL.

This clonotype was observed at least ten times. The chain uses TRBV27 and TRBJ1-1, with D unresolved. V lost 5 bases to trimming and J lost 2 bases, with 18 bases between them. This CDR3 region has 16 residues. Germline CDR1 and CDR2: MNHEY and SMNVEV (reference sequence). Here the CDR3 reads CASSLLSSVRNTEAFF. The CDR3 DNA is TGTGCCAGCAGTCTTTTATCCTCCGTTAGAAACACTGAAGCTTTCTTT.

With respect to this clonotype: A read error is possible here, since a much larger clone lies one base away. V and J are TRBV2 and TRBJ1-2; the D is unclear. The CDR3 loop spans 14 amino acids. The V gene's germline CDR1 is SNHLY and CDR2 FYNNEI. The CDR3: CASGENSFNYGYTF. DNA of the CDR3: TGTGCCAGCGGTGAGAACAGCTTTAACTATGGCTACACCTTC.

The chain couples TRBV15 to TRBJ2-3; 7 nucleotides match TRBD1. V lost 5 bases and J lost 6; bases outside the gene matches: 8. There are 14 residues in the CDR3. Germline CDR1 is LNHNV and CDR2 is YYDKDF (reference sequence). Here the CDR3 reads CATSEDSQGDTQYF. The CDR3 DNA is TGTGCCACCAGCGAGGACTCACAGGGGGATACGCAGTATTTT.

With respect to this clonotype: A much larger clone lies one base from this, so it may be a read error. The V call is TRBV12-3 or TRBV12-4, the J call TRBJ2-7; tentatively, D is TRBD1 (5 bases). CDR3 length: 18 amino acids. The CDR3 protein is CASSSLIPPAGRPYEQHF. Here the CDR3 DNA reads TGTGCCAGCAGTTCCCTAATCCCCCCCGCAGGGCGGCCCTACGAGCAGCACTTC.

This clonotype was counted a few times. The chain joins TRBV24-1 to TRBJ2-1; D remains unclear. The V gene lost 1 base and the J gene lost 5 bases, with 11 bases spanning the gap. CDR3 length: 15 amino acids. CDR1 KGHDR and CDR2 SFDVKD come from the germline V gene. The CDR3 DNA reads TGTGCCACCAGTGATTTTGGCAGTTCCGACAATGAGCAGTTCTTC. It specifies CATSDFGSSDNEQFF.

The sample holds many counts of this clonotype. The V gene is TRBV6-1, the J gene TRBJ1-2, with 9 bases aligning to TRBD1. V shed 7 bases, J shed 3 bases, and the junction held 6 bases outside the gene matches. Germline CDR1 MNHNS, CDR2 SASEGT. The CDR3 runs to 14 residues. CDR3 in DNA: TGTGCCAGCATGGCGGGACAGGGTGACTATGGCTACACCTTC. Amino acids: CASMAGQGDYGYTF.